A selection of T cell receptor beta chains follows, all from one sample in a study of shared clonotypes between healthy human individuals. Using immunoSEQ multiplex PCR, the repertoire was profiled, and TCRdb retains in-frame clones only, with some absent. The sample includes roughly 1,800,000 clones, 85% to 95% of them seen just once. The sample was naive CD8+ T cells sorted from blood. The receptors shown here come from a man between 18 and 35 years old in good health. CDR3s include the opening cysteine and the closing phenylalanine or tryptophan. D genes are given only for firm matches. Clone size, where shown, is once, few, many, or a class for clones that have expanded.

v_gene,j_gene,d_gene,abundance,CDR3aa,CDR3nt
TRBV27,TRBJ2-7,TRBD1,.,CASGWTGSFYEQYF,TGTGCCAGCGGGTGGACAGGGAGCTTCTACGAGCAGTACTTC
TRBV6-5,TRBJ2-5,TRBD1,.,CASSSGQRYQETQYF,TGTGCCAGCAGTTCGGGACAGAGATACCAAGAGACCCAGTACTTC
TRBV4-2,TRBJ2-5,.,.,CASSHLAIGETQYF,TGTGCCAGCAGCCATCTAGCGATAGGGGAGACCCAGTACTTC
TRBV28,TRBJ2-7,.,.,CASSLTLTGSQHEQYF,TGTGCCAGCAGTTTAACACTCACGGGGAGCCAGCACGAGCAGTACTTC
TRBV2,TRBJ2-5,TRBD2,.,CASSEGAGGPRETQYF,TGTGCCAGCAGTGAAGGGGCGGGGGGCCCTCGGGAGACCCAGTACTTC
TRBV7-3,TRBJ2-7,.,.,CASSQDSWMGEQYF,TGTGCCAGCAGTCAGGACTCCTGGATGGGCGAGCAGTACTTC
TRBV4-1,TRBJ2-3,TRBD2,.,CASSPRAGGRTDTQYF,TGCGCCAGCAGCCCGCGGGCGGGAGGGCGCACAGATACGCAGTATTTT
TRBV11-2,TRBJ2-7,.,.,CASSSYGLSYEQYF,TGTGCCAGCAGCTCCTACGGGCTTTCCTACGAGCAGTACTTC
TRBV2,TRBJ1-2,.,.,CASSEPGGYGYTF,TGTGCCAGCAGTGAGCCTGGAGGCTATGGCTACACCTTC
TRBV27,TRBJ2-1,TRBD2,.,CASSLLLAGGSSYNEQFF,TGTGCCAGCAGTTTACTACTAGCGGGAGGGAGCTCCTACAATGAGCAGTTCTTC
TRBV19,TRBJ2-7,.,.,CASSIGPTYEQYF,TGTGCCAGTAGTATCGGGCCTACCTACGAGCAGTACTTC
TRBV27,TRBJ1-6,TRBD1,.,CASSQPPRQGYNSPLHF,TGTGCCAGCAGTCAACCTCCGAGACAGGGATATAATTCACCCCTCCACTTT
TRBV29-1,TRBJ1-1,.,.,CSCYVVGNTEAFF,TGCAGCTGTTACGTGGTCGGAAACACTGAAGCTTTCTTT
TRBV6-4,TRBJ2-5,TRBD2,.,CASRSSGSCQETQYF,TGTGCCAGCAGATCTAGCGGGAGTTGTCAAGAGACCCAGTACTTC
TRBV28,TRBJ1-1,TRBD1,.,CASSRGTGGLESTEAFF,TGTGCCAGCAGTCGGGGGACAGGGGGCCTCGAAAGCACTGAAGCTTTCTTT
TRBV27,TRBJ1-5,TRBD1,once,CASSEQGYNQPQHF,TGTGCCAGCAGCGAACAGGGGTACAATCAGCCCCAGCATTTT
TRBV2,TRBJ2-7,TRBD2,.,CASSEKVAGRAEQYF,TGTGCCAGCAGTGAGAAGGTAGCGGGAAGGGCCGAGCAGTACTTC
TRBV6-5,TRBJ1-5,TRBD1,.,CASSSDRGVGNQPQHF,TGTGCCAGCAGTTCGGACAGGGGTGTGGGCAATCAGCCCCAGCATTTT
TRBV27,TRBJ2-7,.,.,CASSFRGPPYEQYF,TGTGCCAGCAGTTTCCGGGGTCCGCCCTACGAGCAGTACTTC
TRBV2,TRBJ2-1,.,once,CAGMGGLVNEQFF,TGTGCCGGAATGGGGGGTCTGGTCAATGAGCAGTTCTTC
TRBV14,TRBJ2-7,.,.,CASSQGRRSGSYEQYF,TGTGCCAGCAGCCAAGGACGAAGAAGCGGCTCCTACGAGCAGTACTTC
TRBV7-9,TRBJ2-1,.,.,CASSLAAGRRGSYNEQFF,TGTGCCAGCAGCTTAGCAGCCGGGAGAAGGGGCTCCTACAATGAGCAGTTCTTC
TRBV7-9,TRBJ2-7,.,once,CASSLVGQLYEQYF,TGTGCCAGCAGCTTAGTCGGGCAACTCTACGAGCAGTACTTC
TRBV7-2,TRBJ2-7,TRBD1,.,CASSLGGQGLIHEQYF,TGTGCCAGCAGCTTAGGAGGACAGGGGCTAATCCACGAGCAGTACTTC
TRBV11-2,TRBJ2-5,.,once,CASSLVGGVFQETQYF,TGTGCCAGCAGCTTAGTAGGGGGGGTCTTCCAAGAGACCCAGTACTTC
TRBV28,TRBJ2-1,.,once,CASSFGPLNEQFF,TGTGCCAGCAGTTTTGGTCCCCTCAATGAGCAGTTCTTC
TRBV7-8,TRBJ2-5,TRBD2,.,CASSSRLAGGPSVETQYF,TGTGCCAGCAGCTCCCGACTAGCGGGGGGGCCATCTGTAGAGACCCAGTACTTC
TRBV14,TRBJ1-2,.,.,CASSQGYGPNYGYTF,TGTGCCAGCAGCCAGGGGTACGGACCAAACTATGGCTACACCTTC
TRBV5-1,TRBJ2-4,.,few,CASSLAPGNIQYF,TGCGCCAGCAGCTTGGCCCCCGGAAACATTCAGTACTTC
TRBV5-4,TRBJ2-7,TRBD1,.,CASSLRQGPSYEQYF,TGTGCCAGCAGCCTCAGACAGGGGCCCTCCTACGAGCAGTACTTC
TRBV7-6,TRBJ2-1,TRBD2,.,CASSSVAGGYNEQFF,TGTGCCAGCAGCTCAGTAGCGGGTGGGTACAATGAGCAGTTCTTC
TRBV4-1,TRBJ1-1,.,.,CASSQPLGGLDTEAFF,TGCGCCAGCAGCCAACCTCTGGGGGGCTTGGACACTGAAGCTTTCTTT
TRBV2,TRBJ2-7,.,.,CASSSSYEQYF,TGTGCCAGCAGCAGCTCCTACGAGCAGTACTTC
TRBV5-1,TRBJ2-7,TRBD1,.,CASSFPGQGANEQYF,TGCGCCAGCAGCTTCCCCGGACAGGGGGCCAACGAGCAGTACTTC
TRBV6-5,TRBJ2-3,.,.,CASSSTVLDTQYF,TGTGCCAGCAGTTCCACCGTCCTAGATACGCAGTATTTT
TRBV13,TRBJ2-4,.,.,CASSGTLEFSGSLDIQYF,TGTGCCAGCAGCGGAACCTTAGAGTTTAGCGGTAGTCTGGACATTCAGTACTTC
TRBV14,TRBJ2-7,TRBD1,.,CASSPIGQGDYEQYF,TGTGCCAGCAGCCCAATAGGACAGGGGGACTACGAGCAGTACTTC
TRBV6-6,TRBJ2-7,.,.,CASSRDPPAHEQYF,TGTGCCAGCAGCCGGGACCCACCTGCCCACGAGCAGTACTTC
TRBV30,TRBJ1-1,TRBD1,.,CASGTGNTEAFF,TGTGCCTCGGGGACAGGGAACACTGAAGCTTTCTTT
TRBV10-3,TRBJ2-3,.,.,CAISDGGDSTDTQYF,TGTGCCATCAGTGACGGAGGGGATAGCACAGATACGCAGTATTTT
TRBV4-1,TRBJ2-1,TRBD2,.,CASSQDLAGGSSYNEQFF,TGCGCCAGCAGCCAAGATCTGGCGGGGGGGAGCTCCTACAATGAGCAGTTCTTC
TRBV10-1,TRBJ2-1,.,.,CASSESASEYNEQFF,TGCGCCAGCAGTGAGTCAGCTAGCGAGTACAATGAGCAGTTCTTC
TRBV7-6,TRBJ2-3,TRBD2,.,CASSSLAGGPDTQYF,TGTGCCAGCAGCTCACTAGCGGGAGGGCCTGATACGCAGTATTTT
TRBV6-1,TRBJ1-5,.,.,CASSDRGLIRVSDQPQHF,TGTGCCAGCAGTGACCGTGGCCTCATCCGCGTTAGTGACCAGCCCCAGCATTTT
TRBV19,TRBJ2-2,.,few,CASSIDERRDGELFF,TGTGCCAGTAGTATAGACGAGCGGCGGGACGGGGAGCTGTTTTTT
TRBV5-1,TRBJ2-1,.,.,CASSLSHSYNEQFF,TGCGCCAGCAGCTTGTCCCACTCCTACAATGAGCAGTTCTTC
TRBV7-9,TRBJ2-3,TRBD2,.,CASSSPGLAGWGTQYF,TGTGCCAGCAGCTCGCCAGGACTAGCGGGGTGGGGTACGCAGTATTTT
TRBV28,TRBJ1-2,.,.,CASSFGTNYGYTF,TGTGCCAGCAGTTTCGGGACAAACTATGGCTACACCTTC
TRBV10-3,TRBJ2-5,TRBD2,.,CAISESRLAGQETQYF,TGTGCCATCAGTGAGTCGAGACTAGCGGGGCAAGAGACCCAGTACTTC
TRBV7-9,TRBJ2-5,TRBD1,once,CASSPAGGGETQYF,TGTGCCAGCAGCCCCGCAGGGGGCGGGGAGACCCAGTACTTC